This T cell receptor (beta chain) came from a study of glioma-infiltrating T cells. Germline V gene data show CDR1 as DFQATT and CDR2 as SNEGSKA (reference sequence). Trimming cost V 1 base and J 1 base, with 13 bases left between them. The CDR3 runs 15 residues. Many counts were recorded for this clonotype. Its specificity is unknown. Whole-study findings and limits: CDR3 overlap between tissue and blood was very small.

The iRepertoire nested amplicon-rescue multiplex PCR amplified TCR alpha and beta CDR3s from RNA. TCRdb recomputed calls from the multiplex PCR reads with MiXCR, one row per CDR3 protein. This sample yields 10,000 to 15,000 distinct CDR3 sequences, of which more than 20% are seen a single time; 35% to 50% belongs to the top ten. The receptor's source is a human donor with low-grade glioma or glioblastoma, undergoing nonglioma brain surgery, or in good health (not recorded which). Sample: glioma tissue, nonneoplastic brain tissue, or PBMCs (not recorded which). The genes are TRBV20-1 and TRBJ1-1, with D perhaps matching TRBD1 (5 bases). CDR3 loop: CSARVPGAQNTEAFF. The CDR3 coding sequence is TGCAGTGCTAGAGTCCCCGGGGCCCAGAACACTGAAGCTTTCTTT.